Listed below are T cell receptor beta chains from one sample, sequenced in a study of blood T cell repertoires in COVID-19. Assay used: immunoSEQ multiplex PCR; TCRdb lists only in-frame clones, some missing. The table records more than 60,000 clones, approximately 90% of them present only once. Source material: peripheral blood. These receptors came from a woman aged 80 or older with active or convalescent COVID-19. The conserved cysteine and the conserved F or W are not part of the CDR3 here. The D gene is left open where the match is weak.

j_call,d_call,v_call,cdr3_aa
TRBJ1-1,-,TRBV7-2,ASSFSIEAF
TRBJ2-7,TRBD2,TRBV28,ASRWTSGSYEQY
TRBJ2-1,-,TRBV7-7,ASSLDRGSYNEQF
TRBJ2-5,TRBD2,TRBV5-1,ASSLGASGARQETQY
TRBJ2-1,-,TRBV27,ASSFSGHPYNEQF
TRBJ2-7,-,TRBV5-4,ASSSPGFKQDEQY
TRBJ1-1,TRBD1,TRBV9,ASSVRGQVTEAF
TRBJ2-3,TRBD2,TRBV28,ASSLLGGGSTDTQY
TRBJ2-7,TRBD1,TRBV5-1,ASSSGPLGQGGYEQY
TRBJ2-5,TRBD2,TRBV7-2,ASSLGTSGGQETQY
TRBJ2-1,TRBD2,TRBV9,ASSVAAGGNEQF
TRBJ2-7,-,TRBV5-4,ASSLGQGVGTGN
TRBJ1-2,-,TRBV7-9,ASSLAQGYGYT
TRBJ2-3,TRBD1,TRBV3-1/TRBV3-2,ASSRRQGRSGDTQY
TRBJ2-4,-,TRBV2,ASSDPVTKNIQY
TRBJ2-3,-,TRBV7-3,ASSLIGGSPTDTQY
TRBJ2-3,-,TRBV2,ASSELNSARSTDTQY
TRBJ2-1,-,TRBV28,ASSPQQGGNEQF
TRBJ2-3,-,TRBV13,ASSLPGGGTDTQY
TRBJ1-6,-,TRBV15,ATSPRTVSPLH
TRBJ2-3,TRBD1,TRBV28,ASRDSSTDTQY
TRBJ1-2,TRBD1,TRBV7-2,ASLRDRANYGYT
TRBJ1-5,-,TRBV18,ASSPPNRGNQPQH
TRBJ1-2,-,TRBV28,ASSSPGVMLDGYT
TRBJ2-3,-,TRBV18,ASSPGGGVRDTQY
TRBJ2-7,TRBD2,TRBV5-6,ASSLGTSGSNYEQY
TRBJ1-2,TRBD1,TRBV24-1,ATQGQGGYGYT
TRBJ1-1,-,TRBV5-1,ASSFRPGGSTEAF
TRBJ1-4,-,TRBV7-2,ASSLDRDTLL
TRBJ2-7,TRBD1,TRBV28,ASSRQGSLFYEQY
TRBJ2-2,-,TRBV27,ASSLTTGYTGELF
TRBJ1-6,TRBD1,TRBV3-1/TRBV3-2,ASSQDPWGQPSSYNSPLH
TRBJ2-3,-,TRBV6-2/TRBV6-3,ASSYSLPTDTQY
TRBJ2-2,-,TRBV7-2,ASSLRSGLGKTGELF
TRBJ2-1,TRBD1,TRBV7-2,ASTPAGTGGKQF